The 25 T cell receptor beta chains below come from one sample, sequenced in a study of T cell responses to AZD1222 COVID-19 vaccine. Here immunoSEQ multiplex PCR was the method, and the copy in TCRdb shows in-frame clones only, minus some. The sample has some 150,000 clones, 80% to 90% seen once; the top ten hold roughly 10%. This specimen was peripheral blood, taken 28 days after the second AZD1222 dose. Receptors originate from an adult who received the AZD1222 COVID-19 vaccine.

Notes on this clone: Being one base from a much bigger clone, this may be a read error. The J gene is TRBJ1-1, the V gene TRBV5-1; possibly TRBD1 for D (5 bases). The CDR3 contains 13 residues. The germline V and J ends were trimmed by 0 bases and 5 bases, with 8 bases remaining between them. Germline lookup yields CDR1 SGHRS and CDR2 YFSETQ. The CDR3 bases are TGCGCCAGCAGCTTGGAGGGGCGGACTGAAGCTTTCTTT. As protein: CASSLEGRTEAFF. Complete variable domain (other parts from reference TRBV5-1 and TRBJ1-1): KAGVTQTPRYLIKTRGQQVTLSCSPISGHRSVSWYQQTPGQGLQFLFEYFSETQRNKGNFPGRFSGRQFSNSRSEMNVSTLELGDSALYLCASSLEGRTEAFFGQGTRLTVV.

This clone was seen only a few times. The chain combines TRBV30 with TRBJ1-4; maybe TRBD1 (6 bases). The CDR3 contains 13 residues. Looked up from germline, CDR1 is GTSNPN and CDR2 is SVGIG (reference sequence). Trimming took off 4 bases at V and 2 bases at J, with 8 bases between the two ends. The CDR3 here is CAWKQGTNEKLFF. CDR3 DNA sequence: TGTGCCTGGAAACAGGGTACTAATGAAAAACTGTTTTTT.

This chain joins TRBV11-2 and TRBJ1-2; no clear D. This CDR3 is built from 13 residues. Germline V CDR1 and CDR2: SGHAT, FQNNGV. V was shortened by 1 base and J by 2 bases, with 5 bases between the two germline ends. In DNA, the CDR3 is TGTGCCAGCAGCTTAGTAAGGAACTATGGCTACACCTTC. Its translation: CASSLVRNYGYTF.

The J gene is TRBJ2-1, the V gene TRBV7-2; 8 bases agree with TRBD1. The V segment lost 5 bases and the J segment 4 bases; nucleotides outside the gene matches: 7. Germline V CDR1 and CDR2: SGHTA, FQGNSA. This CDR3 spans 15 amino acids. The CDR3 here is CASSPRGDRYNEQFF. The CDR3 DNA reads as TGTGCCAGCAGCCCCCGAGGGGACAGGTACAATGAGCAGTTCTTC.

The V and J genes are TRBV7-9 and TRBJ1-3, with TRBD1 as a possible D gene (5 bases). There are 15 residues in the CDR3. Germline CDR1 SEHNR, CDR2 FQNEAQ (reference sequence). Trimming removed 4 bases at V and 4 bases at J, with 14 bases between. The CDR3 coding sequence is TGTGCCAGCAGCTCCCGGGGCCGTGGGGGAAACACCATATATTTT. It is translated as CASSSRGRGGNTIYF.

The V gene is TRBV4-1, the J gene TRBJ1-4; D is undetermined. In germline, CDR1 is MGHRA, CDR2 YSYEKL. This CDR3 has 12 amino acids. V lost 0 bases to trimming and J lost 11 bases, with 7 bases between them. CDR3 sequence: CASSQDGEKLFF. CDR3 DNA: TGCGCCAGCAGCCAAGATGGAGAGAAACTGTTTTTT.

V and J are TRBV4-3 and TRBJ1-1, with D possibly TRBD1 on 5 matching bases. Germline lookup yields CDR1 LGHNA and CDR2 YSLEER. With 0 bases removed from V and 4 bases from J, the gap between germline ends came to 6 bases. The CDR3 contains 13 residues. The chain's CDR3 is CASSQEQATEAFF. In DNA, the CDR3 is TGCGCCAGCAGCCAAGAACAGGCCACTGAAGCTTTCTTT.

This clone turned up a few times. In nucleotides, the CDR3 is TGTGCCAGCAGCTTAGGGCTAATGGAGACCCAGTACTTC. Translating gives CASSLGLMETQYF. The chain has TRBV7-8 and TRBJ2-5; no definite D call. The ends were cut back, 1 base at V and 5 bases at J, with 8 bases in the middle. The CDR3 is 13 amino acids. CDR1 and CDR2 from the germline V gene are SGHVS and FQNEAQ.

The rearrangement joins TRBV7-8 to TRBJ1-6, with D maybe TRBD1 (5 bases). This CDR3 comprises 14 residues. The germline CDR1 and CDR2 sequences are SGHVS and FQNEAQ. V shed 7 bases and J shed 10 bases, with 17 bases lying between them. The CDR3 nucleotides are TGTGCCAGCAAAATATTGCAGGGCGACTCACCCCTCCACTTT. It encodes CASKILQGDSPLHF.

The V call is TRBV12-5, the J call TRBJ2-1; D is unclear. The CDR3 sequence is 16 residues long. Germline values: CDR1 LGHNT, CDR2 FRNRAP. Between the trimmed V and J ends, which lost 6 bases and 7 bases, there was a span of 22 bases. CDR3 nucleotides: TGTGCTAGTGGCATTTCCCCGGGTCCCGCAAAAAATGAGCAGTTCTTC. Protein: CASGISPGPAKNEQFF.

This chain links TRBV24-1 with TRBJ2-3; D is unresolved. Germline V gene sequence: CDR1 KGHDR, CDR2 SFDVKD. The V gene lost 3 bases and the J gene lost 3 bases, with 6 bases spanning the gap. This CDR3 contains 13 residues. The CDR3 protein is CATSDPGTDTQYF. CDR3 sequence (DNA): TGTGCCACCAGTGATCCCGGAACAGATACGCAGTATTTT.

This clone was seen a few times. The sample carries other DNA sequences with the same CDR3. The CDR3 loop reads CATSRDRGANTEAFF. DNA for the CDR3: TGTGCCACCAGCAGGGACAGGGGCGCGAACACTGAAGCTTTCTTT. V gene TRBV15 combines with J gene TRBJ1-1, with TRBD1 matching 9 bases. The CDR3 is 15 residues long. Germline trimming cut 3 bases from V and 1 base from J; bases unmatched to any gene: 3. CDR1 LNHNV and CDR2 YYDKDF come from the germline V gene (reference sequence).

This clone was observed once. The chain combines TRBV18 with TRBJ2-1; the D is unclear. Germline CDR1 and CDR2: KGHSH and LQKENI. Deletions cut 4 bases from V and 9 bases from J, with 10 bases between. This CDR3 is 12 amino acids long. CDR3 loop: CASSLKGPEQFF. The CDR3 region has the DNA TGTGCCAGCTCACTGAAGGGCCCTGAGCAGTTCTTC.

The rearrangement uses TRBV28 and TRBJ1-2; D is perhaps TRBD1 (6 bases). Looked up from germline, CDR1 is MDHEN and CDR2 is SYDVKM. Between the trimmed V and J ends, which lost 6 bases and 8 bases, there was a span of 10 bases. This CDR3 is built from 11 residues. The CDR3 bases are TGTGCCAGCAGCCCCAGGGGCGGCTACACCTTC. Its protein product is CASSPRGGYTF.

V gene TRBV6-5 combines with J gene TRBJ2-3; 7 nucleotides line up with TRBD1. There are 11 residues in the CDR3. Trimming at V came to 8 bases and at J to 4 bases, leaving 0 bases not matched to a gene. Germline CDR1 is MNHEY and CDR2 is SVGAGI. This chain's CDR3 is CASQGADTQYF. The CDR3 DNA follows: TGTGCCAGCCAGGGGGCAGATACGCAGTATTTT.

V and J are TRBV19 and TRBJ1-3; D is unresolved. The CDR3 covers 13 residues. Trimming removed 7 bases at V and 0 bases at J, with 7 bases between. Germline CDR1 is LNHDA and CDR2 is SQIVND (reference sequence). The CDR3 sequence: CASNGRSGNTIYF. The CDR3 coding sequence is TGTGCCAGTAATGGCCGCTCTGGAAACACCATATATTTT.

The genes are TRBV7-2 and TRBJ2-1; D perhaps matches TRBD2 (6 bases). The CDR3 loop spans 15 amino acids. V lost 5 bases, J lost 10 bases, and 21 bases lay in between. The germline V gene encodes CDR1 SGHTA and CDR2 FQGNSA. CDR3 nucleotide sequence: TGTGCCAGCAGCAACAAGCGGAGTAGCGGCTGGGAGCAGTTCTTC. Its translation: CASSNKRSSGWEQFF.

This chain connects TRBV2 to TRBJ2-3; 10 nucleotides agree with TRBD1. Germline CDR1 SNHLY, CDR2 FYNNEI. V lost 4 bases, J lost 1 base, and 2 bases stayed unmatched. This CDR3 has 15 amino acids. CDR3 bases: TGTGCCAGCAGTGGACAGGGGGCAGGCACAGATACGCAGTATTTT. This translates into CASSGQGAGTDTQYF.

The chain links TRBV2 to TRBJ1-2; TRBD1 aligns across 7 bases. Trimming took 3 bases from V and 1 from J; bases not matched to a gene: 8. The CDR3 loop spans 16 amino acids. Per the germline V gene, CDR1 is SNHLY and CDR2 is FYNNEI. This CDR3 is CASSESGTAINYGYTF. CDR3 DNA: TGTGCCAGCAGTGAGTCCGGGACAGCGATTAACTATGGCTACACCTTC.

The CDR3 protein is CASSPNGGSGANVLTF. The CDR3 nucleotides read TGTGCCAGCAGCCCCAACGGGGGCTCTGGGGCCAACGTCCTGACTTTC. This chain joins TRBV4-2 and TRBJ2-6; D is perhaps TRBD2 (6 bases). The CDR3 consists of 16 residues. The V gene's germline CDR1 is LGHNA and CDR2 YNFKEQ. Trimming removed 4 bases from V and 0 bases from J, with 10 bases in between.

The chain has TRBV19 and TRBJ2-6; D not resolved. Per the germline V gene, CDR1 is LNHDA and CDR2 is SQIVND (reference sequence). This CDR3 region has 15 residues. Trimming took off 6 bases at V and 1 base at J, with 10 bases between the two ends. The CDR3 spells CASSPGPSGANVLTF. The CDR3 DNA reads TGTGCCAGTAGCCCCGGGCCTTCTGGGGCCAACGTCCTGACTTTC. Based on the CDR3 plus reference TRBV19 and TRBJ2-6, the full variable domain is DGGITQSPKYLFRKEGQNVTLSCEQNLNHDAMYWYRQDPGQGLRLIYYSQIVNDFQKGDIAEGYSVSREKKESFPLTVTSAQKNPTAFYLCASSPGPSGANVLTFGAGSRLTVL.

The V call is TRBV5-6, the J call TRBJ2-3; D may be TRBD1 (5 bases). This CDR3 region has 15 residues. The germline CDR1 and CDR2 sequences are SGHDT and YYEEEE. V lost 3 bases and J lost 1, with 12 bases in between. As DNA, the CDR3 is TGTGCCAGCAGCTGGGGCGGTTCGCGCACAGATACGCAGTATTTT. Translating it yields CASSWGGSRTDTQYF.

CDR3 coding DNA: TGTGCCAGCAGCTTAGATCGGGTCGAGGGAGTCGAGCAGTACTTC. This gives the protein CASSLDRVEGVEQYF. The chain is built from TRBV11-2 and TRBJ2-7; D possibly corresponds to TRBD2 (5 bases). The CDR3 consists of 15 residues. The germline V and J ends were trimmed by 0 bases and 6 bases, with 15 bases remaining between them. Per the germline V gene, CDR1 is SGHAT and CDR2 is FQNNGV.

The rearrangement links TRBV7-9 to TRBJ1-2; weak D call: TRBD1 (5 bases). Germline lookup yields CDR1 SEHNR and CDR2 FQNEAQ (reference sequence). The length of the CDR3 is 14 residues. Trimming pared 7 bases from V and 4 bases from J, leaving 16 bases between. CDR3 sequence: CASTPGVGSYGYTF. CDR3 DNA sequence: TGTGCCAGCACCCCGGGGGTGGGCTCCTATGGCTACACCTTC. Full variable domain (rest looked up from reference TRBV7-9 and TRBJ1-2): DTGVSQNPRHKITKRGQNVTFRCDPISEHNRLYWYRQTLGQGPEFLTYFQNEAQLEKSRLLSDRFSAERPKGSFSTLEIQRTEQGDSAMYLCASTPGVGSYGYTFGSGTRLTVV.

This chain's CDR3 is CASSLVREQYF. DNA for the CDR3: TGTGCCAGCAGCTTGGTGCGGGAGCAGTACTTC. J is TRBJ2-7 and V is TRBV5-5; D remains unclear. V was cut by 0 bases and J by 7 bases, with 5 bases left in between. Germline V gene sequence: CDR1 SGHKS, CDR2 YYEKEE (reference sequence). This CDR3 is built from 11 residues.